This T cell receptor beta chain was observed in a study of molecular identifiers for immune sequencing clone quantification. The CDR3 has 16 residues. The V gene end was trimmed by 1 base and the J gene end by 4 bases; junction bases not matched to a gene: 6. The authors built bulk TCR libraries by previously described methods with listed TCR primers. TCRdb fed the PCR reads into MiXCR, producing one record per CDR3 protein. The data show 460,000 or so distinct CDR3 sequences, about a fifth seen once. This clonotype has a handful of counts. The clonotype originates from a human donor in good health. Some libraries in this study had Jurkat cell RNA spiked in. The sample comprised naive CD8+ T cells from blood, with Jurkat cell RNA spiked in. Described subset: FACS-sorted CD8+CD4-CCR7+CD45RA+ naive T cells. V gene TRBV12-3 or TRBV12-4 combines with J gene TRBJ2-1, with TRBD2 identical over 8 bases. Here the CDR3 DNA reads TGTGCCAGCAGTTTAGTGGTAGCGGGACTGTACAATGAGCAGTTCTTC. It encodes CASSLVVAGLYNEQFF.